These 18 T cell receptor beta chains were sequenced from one sample in a study of cytomegalovirus exposure and HLA in healthy donors. The PCR was carried out with 60 Vbeta primers and 13 Jbeta primers. TCRdb keeps only in-frame clones here, not all; method: immunoSEQ multiplex PCR. The sample contains 120,000 or so clones, nearly 80% of which appear only once. Material for sequencing was PBMCs. All receptors come from a woman between 35 and 50 years old in good health and CMV-seronegative.

V gene TRBV15 combines with J gene TRBJ2-7; tentative D call: TRBD1 (6 bases). V was clipped by 1 base and J by 3 bases, with 13 bases between them. Germline V gives CDR1 LNHNV, CDR2 YYDKDF (reference sequence). This CDR3 contains 15 residues. In nucleotides, the CDR3 is TGTGCCACCAGCAGAGGGAGGACAGAAGACTACGAGCAGTACTTC. Its protein is CATSRGRTEDYEQYF. Using reference TRBV15 and TRBJ2-7 for the parts outside the CDR3, the full variable domain is DAMVIQNPRYQVTQFGKPVTLSCSQTLNHNVMYWYQQKSSQAPKLLFHYYDKDFNNEADTPDNFQSRRPNTSFCFLDIRSPGLGDTAMYLCATSRGRTEDYEQYFGPGTRLTVT.

This chain uses TRBV4-1 with TRBJ2-3; weak D call: TRBD2 (6 bases). The CDR3 is made up of 16 amino acids. V was clipped by 7 bases and J by 0 bases, with 17 bases between them. From germline, CDR1 is MGHRA and CDR2 YSYEKL. The CDR3 region is CASKAIGGASTDTQYF. The CDR3 DNA follows: TGCGCCAGCAAAGCCATCGGCGGGGCTAGCACAGATACGCAGTATTTT.

The genes are TRBV7-2 and TRBJ2-1; no definite D call. Germline CDR1 and CDR2: SGHTA and FQGNSA. V was pared by 5 bases and J by 0 bases, with 5 bases between. The CDR3 covers 13 residues. The CDR3 bases are TGTGCCAGCAGCCGGAGCTCCTACAATGAGCAGTTCTTC. This encodes CASSRSSYNEQFF.

On this clone: Relative to the germline gene, one junction end is altered; a read error may explain this. This sequence joins TRBV27 and TRBJ2-6; D is possibly TRBD1 (5 bases). CDR3 size: 15 residues. Germline CDR1 reads MNHEY; CDR2 reads SMNVEV (reference sequence). Here the CDR3 DNA reads TGTGCCAGCAGTTTTATAAGCTCTGGGGCCAACGGCCTGACTTTC. This codes for CASSFISSGANGLTF.

The chain combines TRBV9 with TRBJ1-5; D might be TRBD1 (5 bases). This CDR3 contains 14 residues. Trimming left V 4 bases short and J 0 bases short, with 8 bases between. CDR1 is SGDLS and CDR2 is YYNGEE in the germline V gene. The CDR3 region is CASSPGGSNQPQHF. The CDR3 nucleotides are TGTGCCAGCAGCCCCGGGGGTAGCAATCAGCCCCAGCATTTT.

This rearrangement joins TRBV28 to TRBJ2-7; tentatively, D is TRBD2 (6 bases). The CDR3 has 15 residues. CDR1 MDHEN and CDR2 SYDVKM come from the germline V gene. Trimming shortened V by 2 bases and J by 1 base, and 12 bases separated the two germline ends. As DNA, the CDR3 is TGTGCCAGCAGTTTAGTAGCGGAAGCTTCCTACGAGCAGTACTTC. Amino acid sequence: CASSLVAEASYEQYF.

This chain joins TRBV7-9 and TRBJ2-7; 9 bases are a match to TRBD1. The CDR3 is made up of 15 amino acids. The J segment lost 0 bases and the V segment lost 4 bases, leaving 4 bases of the junction unmatched. CDR1 is SEHNR, CDR2 FQNEAQ, per germline (reference sequence). The CDR3 protein is CASSSGTGISYEQYF. The DNA for the CDR3 is TGTGCCAGCAGCTCCGGGACAGGGATCTCCTACGAGCAGTACTTC.

In this sample, this clone turned up once. The CDR3 nucleotides are TGTGCCAGCAGTTTGAGGGACAACACAGATACGCAGTATTTT. It specifies CASSLRDNTDTQYF. V usage is TRBV28 and J usage is TRBJ2-3; the D gene is possibly TRBD1 (6 bases). CDR1 is MDHEN, CDR2 SYDVKM, per germline. Trimming stripped 3 bases from V and 2 bases from J, with 9 bases between. The CDR3 extends over 14 amino acids.

The rearrangement links TRBV5-5 to TRBJ1-2, with D possibly being TRBD1 (5 bases). This CDR3 comprises 15 residues. Germline V gives CDR1 SGHKS, CDR2 YYEKEE (reference sequence). V was trimmed by 0 bases and J by 6 bases, leaving 15 bases between them. CDR3 nucleotide sequence: TGTGCCAGCAGCTTGGCCCGGTGGCAGGGCGATGGCTACACCTTC. Protein sequence: CASSLARWQGDGYTF.

V is TRBV2 and J is TRBJ1-1; D ambiguous. Germline V CDR1 and CDR2: SNHLY, FYNNEI. V gave up 3 bases and J gave up 3 bases, with 8 bases separating them. The CDR3 consists of 13 residues. The CDR3 sequence is CASSEGRYTEAFF. The CDR3 nucleotides read TGTGCCAGCAGTGAGGGGAGATACACTGAAGCTTTCTTT. Filled out from reference TRBV2 and TRBJ1-1, the complete variable domain reads EPEVTQTPSHQVTQMGQEVILRCVPISNHLYFYWYRQILGQKVEFLVSFYNNEISEKSEIFDDQFSVERPDGSNFTLKIRSTKLEDSAMYFCASSEGRYTEAFFGQGTRLTVV.

The V and J genes are TRBV25-1 and TRBJ1-1; D gene unclear. CDR3 length equals 13 residues. Germline V gene lookup returns CDR1 MGHDK and CDR2 SYGVNS. Trimming took 5 bases from V and 8 from J, leaving 15 bases between them. CDR3 nucleotide sequence: TGTGCCAGCAGTACTCATTCGCGCGGAGAAGCTTTCTTT. This encodes CASSTHSRGEAFF.

About this clone: At one end, the junction sequence differs from germline, possibly due to a read error. The rearrangement joins TRBV28 to TRBJ2-4; possibly TRBD1 for D (5 bases). CDR3 length: 15 residues. The germline CDR1 and CDR2 sequences are MDHEN and SYDVKM. In DNA, the CDR3 is TGTGCCAGCAGAGCAGGGTGGCCGGTGGGAAACAGTCAGTACTTC. Protein: CASRAGWPVGNSQYF. Full variable domain (missing parts from reference TRBV28 and TRBJ2-4): DVKVTQSSRYLVKRTGEKVFLECVQDMDHENMFWYRQDPGLGLRLIYFSYDVKMKEKGDIPEGYSVSREKKERFSLILESASTNQTSMYLCASRAGWPVGNSQYFGAGTRLSVL.

This clone was observed a single time. The chain joins TRBV7-9 to TRBJ2-2; TRBD2 matches at 8 bases. Losses at the gene ends were 3 bases for V and 4 bases for J; bases not matched to a gene: 13. Germline-derived CDR1 and CDR2 are SEHNR and FQNEAQ (reference sequence). This CDR3 contains 18 residues. The CDR3 spells CASSFPRSGLVITGELFF. The DNA of the CDR3 is TGTGCCAGCAGCTTCCCAAGGTCGGGACTAGTCATCACCGGGGAGCTGTTTTTT.

In this sample, this clone turned up a few times. The rearrangement uses TRBV28 and TRBJ1-2, with 7 bases fitting TRBD1. Germline CDR1 MDHEN, CDR2 SYDVKM. The length of the CDR3 is 14 residues. Trimming cost V 8 bases and J 2 bases; bases outside gene matches: 8. This CDR3 is CASRTAGQNYGYTF. The CDR3 nucleotides read TGTGCCAGCCGCACCGCGGGACAGAACTATGGCTACACCTTC.

The V gene is TRBV18, the J gene TRBJ1-1, with D unclear. Per germline, CDR1 KGHSH and CDR2 LQKENI. This CDR3 has 15 residues. V was shortened by 2 bases and J by 1 base, with 11 bases between the two germline ends. CDR3: CASSPSEAGNTEAFF. CDR3 sequence (DNA): TGTGCCAGCTCACCATCTGAGGCGGGGAACACTGAAGCTTTCTTT.

This clone was seen only a few times. The chain carries TRBV5-6 and TRBJ2-7; 12 bases match TRBD2. Germline V gene data show CDR1 as SGHDT and CDR2 as YYEEEE. The CDR3 has 16 residues. Trimming cost V 0 bases and J 6 bases; bases outside gene matches: 7. The CDR3 loop is CASSLGGTSGWPEQYF. The CDR3 DNA reads TGTGCCAGCAGCTTGGGCGGGACTAGCGGGTGGCCCGAGCAGTACTTC.

This chain joins TRBV28 and TRBJ2-3; 13 bases fit TRBD2. This CDR3 is 15 amino acids long. Germline CDR1 MDHEN, CDR2 SYDVKM. The V and J ends lost 5 bases and 5 bases, in that order; junction bases with no gene match: 4. DNA of the CDR3: TGTGCCAGCAGTGGACTAGCGGGAGTTGGAGATACGCAGTATTTT. It translates to CASSGLAGVGDTQYF.

The chain uses TRBV6-5 and TRBJ2-1; 11 positions match TRBD2. The V gene's germline CDR1 is MNHEY and CDR2 SVGAGI. This CDR3 is built from 14 residues. V was clipped by 8 bases and J by 12 bases; unmatched bases: 12. The CDR3 DNA reads as TGTGCCAGCGGCCCCGGGACTAGCGGCCTTGGGCAGTTCTTC. Its protein is CASGPGTSGLGQFF.